The clone carrying this T cell receptor beta chain was counted a few times. Its antigen is not known. Between the trimmed V and J ends, which lost 6 bases and 1 base, there was a span of 9 bases. The length of the CDR3 is 12 residues. Per germline, CDR1 DFQATT and CDR2 SNEGSKA (reference sequence). The sample comes from a study of identical twins. A universal primer site came from template switching; cDNA carried unique molecular identifiers. One entry per CDR3 protein, called by TCRdb with MiXCR from the 5' RACE reads. This table holds hundreds of thousands of distinct CDR3 sequences, 20% to 25% found once. Findings and caveats of the study: Abundant beta clonotypes from cord blood bore fewer insertions; memory repertoires lacked this pattern. Partly confounded zero-insertion analyses could result from invariant MAIT and iNKT cells.

Another study also made use of these data, one on yellow fever vaccine responses in identical twins.

Sequencing input: CD4+ T cells sorted from blood. The chain is built from TRBV20-1 and TRBJ1-1; D might be TRBD1 (6 bases). The receptor was isolated from a woman in her late teens or twenties in good health. CDR3 DNA sequence: TGCAGTGCAAAGACAGGGAACACTGAAGCTTTCTTT. Protein sequence: CSAKTGNTEAFF.